These 20 T cell receptor beta chains share one sample of origin, sequenced in a study of T cell clonality in common variable immunodeficiency. Study findings and constraints: Fewer deletions and N-nucleotide insertions were reportedly seen in common variable immunodeficiency TCR beta sequences.

Using immunoSEQ multiplex PCR, the repertoire was profiled, and TCRdb retains in-frame clones only, with some absent. Its listing shows about 15,000 clones. Their antigen targets remain unknown. Sequencing was done on a sample of peripheral blood mononuclear cells. The receptors derive from a human donor with common variable immunodeficiency.

In regard to this clone: One junction end does not reproduce the germline sequence, and a read error may be involved. The read comes to an end 3 residues before the CDR3 does, leaving the germline J gene to fill in the end. The chain couples TRBV20-1 to TRBJ2-3; the D gene is possibly TRBD1 (6 bases). The CDR3 spans 13 residues. The germline gives CDR1 DFQATT, CDR2 SNEGSKA (reference sequence). The sequenced part of the CDR3 DNA is TGCAGTGCTAGCCCGACAGGCACAAATACG. Its protein is CSASPTGTNT. The complete CDR3 protein is CSASPTGTNTQYF.

A note on this clone: Read sequence stops 3 residues before the CDR3 end, and the germline J gene provides the missing end. The genes are TRBV20-1 and TRBJ1-1; 7 bases line up with TRBD1. Germline lookup yields CDR1 DFQATT and CDR2 SNEGSKA (reference sequence). This CDR3 contains 14 residues. Germline trimming cut 6 bases from V and 0 bases from J; bases unmatched to any gene: 7. CDR3 DNA, as far as it was read: TGCAGTGCGGCAGGGGACAGCTTGAACACTGAA. Protein sequence: CSAAGDSLNTE. The full CDR3 is CSAAGDSLNTEAFF.

As regards this clone: The CDR3 extends 3 residues past the end of the read, so its final part is completed from the germline J gene. The J gene is TRBJ2-7, the V gene TRBV7-8; TRBD1 aligns across 7 bases. CDR3 size: 16 residues. From germline, CDR1 is SGHVS and CDR2 FQNEAQ. V was clipped by 1 base and J by 3 bases; unmatched bases: 9. The CDR3 DNA, read in part, is TGTGCCAGCAGCTTAGGCCACAGGGGTGAGGACTACGAG. Its translation: CASSLGHRGEDYE. The full CDR3 is CASSLGHRGEDYEQYF.

About this clone: The read ends 3 residues early relative to the CDR3; the germline J gene fills the gap. The V call is TRBV6-2 or TRBV6-3, the J call TRBJ2-1, with 9 bases identical to TRBD1. The V gene end was trimmed by 8 bases and the J gene end by 8 bases; junction bases not matched to a gene: 13. The CDR3 extends over 15 amino acids. In germline, CDR1 is MNHEY, CDR2 SVGEGT. The CDR3 DNA, read in part, is TGTGCCAGCGCGACGCCGGACAGGGGCTGGTATGAG. Translating it yields CASATPDRGWYE. The whole CDR3 reads CASATPDRGWYEQFF.

This clone is labeled medium-sized based on frequency. The CDR3 end falls 3 residues outside the read, so it is completed with the germline J gene. This chain connects TRBV2 to TRBJ1-2; D is uncertain. There are 15 residues in the CDR3. Germline V gives CDR1 SNHLY, CDR2 FYNNEI. V was trimmed by 7 bases and J by 0 bases, leaving 15 bases between them. Incomplete CDR3 DNA: TGTGCCAGCACCCCTCAGGTGTTAGCTAACTATGGC. Encoded protein: CASTPQVLANYG. The entire CDR3 sequence reads CASTPQVLANYGYTF.

Of note for this clone: The read comes to an end 3 residues before the CDR3 does, leaving the germline J gene to fill in the end. The genes are TRBV20-1 and TRBJ2-7, with 9 bases identical to TRBD2. Trimming cost V 6 bases and J 4 bases; bases outside gene matches: 13. Per the germline V gene, CDR1 is DFQATT and CDR2 is SNEGSKA (reference sequence). CDR3 length: 15 residues. CDR3 DNA, as far as it was read: TGCAGTGCCAGATTGACTAGCGGCCCTGGATACGAG. Translation: CSARLTSGPGYE. The entire CDR3 reads CSARLTSGPGYEQYF.

Of note for this clone: The CDR3 goes on 3 residues after the read ends, and that part is filled in from the germline J gene. The gene calls are TRBV7-9 and TRBJ1-2; D is unclear. V shed 1 base and J shed 4 bases, with 10 bases lying between them. Germline V lookup: CDR1 SEHNR, CDR2 FQNEAQ (reference sequence). The CDR3 extends over 14 amino acids. The CDR3 reads CASSLGAGSYGYTF. The CDR3 DNA, read in part, is TGTGCCAGCAGCTTAGGGGCGGGATCCTATGGC.

Regarding this clone: The read falls 3 residues short of the CDR3 end, and the missing part is taken from the germline J gene. The rearrangement joins TRBV20-1 to TRBJ2-7; D unresolved. The CDR3 covers 13 residues. Trimming left V 0 bases short and J 0 bases short, with 6 bases between. Germline V CDR1 and CDR2: DFQATT, SNEGSKA (reference sequence). The CDR3 is CSARDLVSYEQYF. Incomplete CDR3 DNA: TGCAGTGCTAGAGATCTCGTCTCCTACGAG.

This clone ranks as medium-sized in terms of frequency. The read finishes 3 residues shy of the CDR3 end, and the germline J gene is used to complete it. The rearrangement joins TRBV7-2 to TRBJ2-3, with 7 bases aligning to TRBD1. Germline V gene data show CDR1 as SGHTA and CDR2 as FQGNSA. This CDR3 region has 14 residues. The ends lost 6 bases at V and 5 bases at J; junction bases unmatched: 8. The sequenced CDR3 bases are TGTGCCAGCAGTAGGGACAGTTTGATAGATACG. It yields the protein CASSRDSLIDT. The entire CDR3 sequence reads CASSRDSLIDTQYF.

Note on this clone: Read data end 3 residues before the CDR3 end; the end is taken from the germline J gene. The chain uses TRBV5-5 and TRBJ2-1, with TRBD1 matching over 7 bases. V gave up 2 bases and J gave up 4 bases; unmatched junction bases: 6. This CDR3 contains 15 residues. Germline loops: CDR1 SGHKS, CDR2 YYEKEE (reference sequence). CDR3 DNA (partial): TGTGCCAGCAGCTTCCGGGACAGTACGTACAATGAG. Translating it yields CASSFRDSTYNE. The CDR3 reads in full as CASSFRDSTYNEQFF.

A note on this clone: The read halts 3 residues ahead of the CDR3 end, with the missing end drawn from the germline J gene. The chain links TRBV18 to TRBJ1-3; a weak D match, TRBD1 (5 bases). Between the trimmed V and J ends, which lost 3 bases and 0 bases, there was a span of 18 bases. The CDR3 loop spans 18 amino acids. CDR1 is KGHSH, CDR2 LQKENI, per germline. Incomplete CDR3 DNA: TGTGCCAGCTCACCCCCTTGGGCAGGGTCCCTCTCTGGAAACACC. It is translated as CASSPPWAGSLSGNT. Given in full, the CDR3 is CASSPPWAGSLSGNTIYF.

In regard to this clone: The CDR3 end falls 3 residues outside the read, so it is completed with the germline J gene. The V gene is TRBV19, the J gene TRBJ2-7; D is uncertain. The CDR3 spans 15 residues. Germline assignment: CDR1 LNHDA and CDR2 SQIVND (reference sequence). V was pared by 1 base and J by 0 bases, with 10 bases between. The part of the CDR3 DNA that was read is TGTGCCAGTAGTATAGCTAGACTGAGCTCCTACGAG. Translated: CASSIARLSSYE. The full CDR3 protein reads CASSIARLSSYEQYF.

With respect to this clone: The read ends 3 residues before the CDR3 terminus; that terminus is restored from the germline J gene. This chain links TRBV20-1 with TRBJ1-1; TRBD1 might be the D (5 bases). Trimming stripped 5 bases from V and 4 bases from J, with 11 bases between. This CDR3 comprises 12 residues. The germline V gene encodes CDR1 DFQATT and CDR2 SNEGSKA (reference sequence). CDR3 DNA (partial): TGCAGTGCTGAAACCGGGGGCACTGAA. Its protein product is CSAETGGTE. The whole CDR3 sequence reads CSAETGGTEAFF.

On this clone: Read coverage stops 3 residues before the CDR3 terminus; the germline J gene supplies the remainder. This sequence joins TRBV5-1 and TRBJ2-1, with 8 bases fitting TRBD2. After removal of 4 bases from V and 8 bases from J, the junction contained 11 bases not matched to a gene. The CDR3 length is 15 residues. Germline CDR1 is SGHRS and CDR2 is YFSETQ. CDR3 DNA (partial): TGCGCCAGCAGCCCAAGCGGGAGCGGATGGGATGAG. Translating it yields CASSPSGSGWDE. The whole CDR3 is CASSPSGSGWDEQFF.

Comment on this clone: The DNA ends 3 residues before the CDR3 does, and the rest of the CDR3 is filled in from the germline J gene. The J gene is TRBJ2-3, the V gene TRBV6-2 or TRBV6-3; no firm D call. V dropped 4 bases and J dropped 0 bases, with 8 bases sitting between them. This CDR3 is 14 amino acids long. Germline V gives CDR1 MNHEY, CDR2 SVGEGT. The CDR3 is CASSSFPSTDTQYF. The covered CDR3 bases are TGTGCCAGCAGTTCCTTTCCCAGCACAGATACG.

Worth noting for this clone: The CDR3 is cut off 3 residues early in the read; its end comes from the germline J gene. The rearrangement links TRBV2 to TRBJ2-3; 10 bases map to TRBD2. V was clipped by 8 bases and J by 3 bases; unmatched bases: 2. The germline V gene has CDR1 SNHLY and CDR2 FYNNEI. The CDR3 is made up of 13 amino acids. The CDR3 is CASGLAETDTQYF. The CDR3 DNA, read in part, is TGTGCCAGCGGACTAGCGGAAACAGATACG.

Note on this clone: With the read ending 3 residues before the CDR3 end, the germline J gene is used to fill in that end. The J gene is TRBJ2-5, the V gene TRBV12-3 or TRBV12-4; D is ambiguous. The CDR3 loop spans 16 amino acids. V was clipped by 6 bases and J by 3 bases, with 20 bases between them. The CDR3 DNA, read in part, is TGTGCCAGCAGCCCTAGTCGGGTCCTTAGGAAAGAGACC. Its protein product is CASSPSRVLRKET. The full CDR3 protein reads CASSPSRVLRKETQYF.

Remarks on this clone: The CDR3 end falls 3 residues outside the read, so it is completed with the germline J gene. The rearrangement links TRBV7-2 to TRBJ1-6, with 7 bases aligning to TRBD1. The junction had 8 bases not matched to a gene; V was cut back by 6 bases and J by 9 bases. The V gene's germline CDR1 is SGHTA and CDR2 FQGNSA. The CDR3 is 14 residues long. The sequenced part of the CDR3 DNA is TGTGCCAGCAGAACCGGGACAGACTTTTCACCC. This encodes CASRTGTDFSP. The entire CDR3 sequence reads CASRTGTDFSPLHF.

CDR3 protein: CASSLIGWSETQYF. Incomplete CDR3 DNA: TGTGCCAGCAGCTTGATAGGGTGGTCGGAGACC. The chain combines TRBV5-6 with TRBJ2-5; D unresolved. Read coverage stops 3 residues before the CDR3 terminus; the germline J gene supplies the remainder. The CDR3 spans 14 residues. V lost 1 base and J lost 5, with 12 bases in between. From germline, CDR1 is SGHDT and CDR2 YYEEEE.

Regarding this clone: A read error may account for a junction end that differs from germline. The CDR3 DNA, read in part, is TGCGCCAGCAGCCAACATGGACAGGGCGATCAGCCC. This encodes CASSQHGQGDQP. The CDR3 as a whole reads CASSQHGQGDQPQHF. The gene calls are TRBV4-2 and TRBJ1-5, with 8 positions matching TRBD1. The CDR3 end lies 3 residues beyond the end of the read and is filled in from the germline J gene. This CDR3 is 15 amino acids long. The germline gives CDR1 LGHNA, CDR2 YNFKEQ.